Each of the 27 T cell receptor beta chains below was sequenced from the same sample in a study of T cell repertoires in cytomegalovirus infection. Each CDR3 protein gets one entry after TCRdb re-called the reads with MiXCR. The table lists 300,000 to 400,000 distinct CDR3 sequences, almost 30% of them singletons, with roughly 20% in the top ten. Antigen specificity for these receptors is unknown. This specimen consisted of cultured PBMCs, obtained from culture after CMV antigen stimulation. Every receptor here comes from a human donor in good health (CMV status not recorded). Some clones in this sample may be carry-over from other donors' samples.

CDR3 sequence reads: CASSNRQVNTGELFF. In nucleotides, the CDR3 is TGTGCCAGTAGTAACCGACAGGTGAACACCGGGGAGCTGTTTTTT. The rearrangement uses TRBV19 and TRBJ2-2; tentatively, D is TRBD1 (6 bases). Germline CDR1 is LNHDA and CDR2 is SQIVND (reference sequence). The CDR3 contains 15 residues. The ends were cut back, 4 bases at V and 1 base at J, with 10 bases in the middle.

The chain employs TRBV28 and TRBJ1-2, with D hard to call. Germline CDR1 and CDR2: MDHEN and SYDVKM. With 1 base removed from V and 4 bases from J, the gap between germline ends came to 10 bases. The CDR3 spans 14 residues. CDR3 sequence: CASSLFWQVYGYTF. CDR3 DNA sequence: TGTGCCAGCAGTTTATTCTGGCAGGTCTATGGCTACACCTTC.

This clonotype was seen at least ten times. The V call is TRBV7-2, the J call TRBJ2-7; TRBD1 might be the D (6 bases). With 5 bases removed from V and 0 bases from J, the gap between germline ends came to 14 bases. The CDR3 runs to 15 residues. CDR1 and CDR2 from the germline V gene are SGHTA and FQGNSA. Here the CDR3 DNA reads TGTGCCAGCAGCCGTGTATCGGACAGCTCCTACGAGCAGTACTTC. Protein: CASSRVSDSSYEQYF.

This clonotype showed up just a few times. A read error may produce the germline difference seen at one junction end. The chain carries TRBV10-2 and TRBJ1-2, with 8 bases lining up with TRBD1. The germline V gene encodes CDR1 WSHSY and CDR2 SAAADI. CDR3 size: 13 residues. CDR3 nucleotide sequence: TGCGCCAGCAGTGAGTCTTCAGGGGGCGCTAACTCCTTC. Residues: CASSESSGGANSF.

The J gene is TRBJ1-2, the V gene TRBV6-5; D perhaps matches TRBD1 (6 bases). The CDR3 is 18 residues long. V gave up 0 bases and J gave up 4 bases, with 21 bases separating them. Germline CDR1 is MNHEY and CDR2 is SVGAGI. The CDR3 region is CASSYSRGRGRVGYGYTF. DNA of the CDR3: TGTGCCAGCAGTTACTCAAGGGGCCGGGGGCGAGTAGGCTATGGCTACACCTTC.

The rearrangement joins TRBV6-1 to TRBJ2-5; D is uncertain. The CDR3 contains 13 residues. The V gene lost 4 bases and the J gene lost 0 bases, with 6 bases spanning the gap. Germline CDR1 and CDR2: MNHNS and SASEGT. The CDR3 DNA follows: TGTGCCAGCAGTGGACAATACCAAGAGACCCAGTACTTC. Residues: CASSGQYQETQYF.

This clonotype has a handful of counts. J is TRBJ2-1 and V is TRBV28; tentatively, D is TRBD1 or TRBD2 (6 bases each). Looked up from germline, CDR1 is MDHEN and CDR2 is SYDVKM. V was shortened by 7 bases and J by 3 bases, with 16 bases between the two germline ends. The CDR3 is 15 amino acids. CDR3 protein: CASTLSGGGYNEQFF. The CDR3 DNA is TGTGCCAGCACTCTAAGCGGAGGGGGCTACAATGAGCAGTTCTTC. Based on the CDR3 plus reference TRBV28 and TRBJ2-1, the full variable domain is DVKVTQSSRYLVKRTGEKVFLECVQDMDHENMFWYRQDPGLGLRLIYFSYDVKMKEKGDIPEGYSVSREKKERFSLILESASTNQTSMYLCASTLSGGGYNEQFFGPGTRLTVL.

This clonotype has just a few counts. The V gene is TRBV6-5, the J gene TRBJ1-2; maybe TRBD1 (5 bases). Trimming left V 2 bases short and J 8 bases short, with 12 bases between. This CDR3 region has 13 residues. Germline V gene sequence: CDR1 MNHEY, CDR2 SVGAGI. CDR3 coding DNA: TGTGCCAGCAGTTACAGTTCGGGGCGCGGCTACACCTTC. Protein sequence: CASSYSSGRGYTF.

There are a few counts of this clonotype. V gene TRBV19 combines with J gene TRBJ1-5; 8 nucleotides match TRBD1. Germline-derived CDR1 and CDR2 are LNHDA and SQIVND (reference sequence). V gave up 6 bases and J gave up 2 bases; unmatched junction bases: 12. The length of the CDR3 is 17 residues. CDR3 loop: CASRPRPEDRGNQPQHF. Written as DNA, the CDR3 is TGTGCCAGTAGGCCCCGGCCCGAGGACAGGGGCAATCAGCCCCAGCATTTT.

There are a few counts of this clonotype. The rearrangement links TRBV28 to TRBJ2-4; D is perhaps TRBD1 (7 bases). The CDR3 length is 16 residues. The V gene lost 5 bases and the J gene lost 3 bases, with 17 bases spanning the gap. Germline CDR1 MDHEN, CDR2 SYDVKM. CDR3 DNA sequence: TGTGCCAGCAGTGCGGACAGGCGGCGGGGCAAAAACATTCAGTACTTC. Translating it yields CASSADRRRGKNIQYF.

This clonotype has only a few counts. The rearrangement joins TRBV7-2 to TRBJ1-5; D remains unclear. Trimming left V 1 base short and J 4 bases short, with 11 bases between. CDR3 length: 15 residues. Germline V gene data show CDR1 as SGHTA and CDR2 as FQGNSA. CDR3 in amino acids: CASSLGGIRNQPQHF. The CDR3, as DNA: TGTGCCAGCAGCTTAGGGGGAATTCGGAATCAGCCCCAGCATTTT.

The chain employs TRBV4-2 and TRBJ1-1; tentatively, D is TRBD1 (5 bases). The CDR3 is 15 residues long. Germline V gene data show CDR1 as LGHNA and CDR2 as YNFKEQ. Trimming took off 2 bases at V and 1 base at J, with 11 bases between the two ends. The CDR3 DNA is TGTGCCAGCAGCCAACCGGGACCCGGGAACACTGAAGCTTTCTTT. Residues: CASSQPGPGNTEAFF.

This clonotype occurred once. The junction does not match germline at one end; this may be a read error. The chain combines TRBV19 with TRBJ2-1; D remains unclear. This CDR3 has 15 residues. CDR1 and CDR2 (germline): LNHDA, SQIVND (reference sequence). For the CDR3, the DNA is TGTGCCAGTAGTATAGAGGCTACCCAAGGTAATGAGCTGTTCTTC. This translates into CASSIEATQGNELFF.

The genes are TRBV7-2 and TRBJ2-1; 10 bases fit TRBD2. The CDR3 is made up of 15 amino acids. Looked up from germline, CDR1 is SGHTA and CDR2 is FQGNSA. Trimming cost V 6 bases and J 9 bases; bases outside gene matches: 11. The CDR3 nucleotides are TGTGCCAGCAGAGGCACTAGCGGGGCGATTACTGAGCAGTTCTTC. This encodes CASRGTSGAITEQFF.

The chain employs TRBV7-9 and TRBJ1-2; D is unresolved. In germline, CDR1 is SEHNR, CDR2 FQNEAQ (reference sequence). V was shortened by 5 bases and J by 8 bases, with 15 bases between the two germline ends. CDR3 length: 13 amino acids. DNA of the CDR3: TGTGCCAGCAGCATAGATGGGCGTCGGGGCTACACCTTC. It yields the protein CASSIDGRRGYTF.

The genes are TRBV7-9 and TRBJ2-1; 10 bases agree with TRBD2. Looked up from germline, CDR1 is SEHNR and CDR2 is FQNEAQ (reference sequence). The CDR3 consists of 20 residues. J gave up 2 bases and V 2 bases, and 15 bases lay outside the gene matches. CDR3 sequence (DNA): TGTGCCAGCAGCTTACGCCGACTAGCGGGTGGGAGTACGGCCTACAATGAGCAGTTCTTC. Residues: CASSLRRLAGGSTAYNEQFF.

The CDR3 loop is CASQPSSGNIQYF. Written as DNA, the CDR3 is TGTGCCAGCCAGCCTAGCTCGGGAAACATTCAGTACTTC. The chain combines TRBV7-9 with TRBJ2-4, with D possibly being TRBD2 (5 bases). Germline V gene sequence: CDR1 SEHNR, CDR2 FQNEAQ (reference sequence). The CDR3 is 13 amino acids. V dropped 8 bases and J dropped 6 bases, with 14 bases sitting between them.

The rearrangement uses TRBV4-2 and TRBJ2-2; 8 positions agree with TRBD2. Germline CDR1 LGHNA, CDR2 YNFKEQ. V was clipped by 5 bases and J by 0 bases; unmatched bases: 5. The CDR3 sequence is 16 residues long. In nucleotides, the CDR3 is TGTGCCAGCAGCACCCGGGGGGGGGCGAACACCGGGGAGCTGTTTTTT. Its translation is CASSTRGGANTGELFF.

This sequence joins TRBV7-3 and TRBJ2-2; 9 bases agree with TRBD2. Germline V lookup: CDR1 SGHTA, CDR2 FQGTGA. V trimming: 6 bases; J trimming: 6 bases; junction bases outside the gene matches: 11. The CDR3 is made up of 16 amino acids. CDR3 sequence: CASSSPPLAGSGELFF. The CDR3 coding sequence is TGTGCCAGCAGTTCCCCCCCCCTAGCGGGATCCGGGGAGCTGTTTTTT.

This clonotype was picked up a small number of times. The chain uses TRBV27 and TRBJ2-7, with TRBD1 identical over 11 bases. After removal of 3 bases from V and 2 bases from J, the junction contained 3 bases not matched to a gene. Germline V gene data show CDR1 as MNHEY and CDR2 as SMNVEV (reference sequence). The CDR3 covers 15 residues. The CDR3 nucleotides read TGTGCCAGCAGTTTGATGGACAGGGGGCCCTACGAGCAGTACTTC. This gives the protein CASSLMDRGPYEQYF.

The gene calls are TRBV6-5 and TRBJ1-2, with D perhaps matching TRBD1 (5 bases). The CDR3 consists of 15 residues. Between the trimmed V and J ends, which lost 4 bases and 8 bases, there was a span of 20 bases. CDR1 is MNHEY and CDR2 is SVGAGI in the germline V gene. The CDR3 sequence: CASSSTSGPIIGYTF. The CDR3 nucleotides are TGTGCCAGCAGTTCGACCTCGGGACCGATAATCGGCTACACCTTC.

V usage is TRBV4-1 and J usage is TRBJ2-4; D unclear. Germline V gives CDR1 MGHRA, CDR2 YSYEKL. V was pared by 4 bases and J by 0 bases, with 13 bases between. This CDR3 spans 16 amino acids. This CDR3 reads CASSPEPGLAKNIQYF. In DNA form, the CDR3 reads TGCGCCAGCAGCCCGGAACCCGGATTAGCCAAAAACATTCAGTACTTC.

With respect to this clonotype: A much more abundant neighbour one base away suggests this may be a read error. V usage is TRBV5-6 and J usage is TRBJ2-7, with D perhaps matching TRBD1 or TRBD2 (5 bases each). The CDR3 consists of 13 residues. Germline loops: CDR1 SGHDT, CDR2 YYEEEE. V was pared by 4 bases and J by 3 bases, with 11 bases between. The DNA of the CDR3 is TGTGCCAGCAGCCCGGGACGGTTCTACGAGCAGTACTTC. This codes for CASSPGRFYEQYF.

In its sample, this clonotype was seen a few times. The CDR3 coding sequence is TGTGCCAGAAGATTAATGACAGGCATTATGCAGCCCCAGCATTTT. Its translation: CARRLMTGIMQPQHF. V usage is TRBV27 and J usage is TRBJ1-5; D may be TRBD1 (6 bases). Per germline, CDR1 MNHEY and CDR2 SMNVEV (reference sequence). The V end was cut by 9 bases, the J end by 7 bases, with 22 bases between. CDR3 length equals 15 residues.

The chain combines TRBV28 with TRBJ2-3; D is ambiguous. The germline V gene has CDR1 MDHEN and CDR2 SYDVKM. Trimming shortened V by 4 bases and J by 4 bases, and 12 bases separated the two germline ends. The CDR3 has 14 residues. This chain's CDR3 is CASSYRARSDTQYF. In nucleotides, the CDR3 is TGTGCCAGCAGTTACCGCGCGCGCTCAGATACGCAGTATTTT.

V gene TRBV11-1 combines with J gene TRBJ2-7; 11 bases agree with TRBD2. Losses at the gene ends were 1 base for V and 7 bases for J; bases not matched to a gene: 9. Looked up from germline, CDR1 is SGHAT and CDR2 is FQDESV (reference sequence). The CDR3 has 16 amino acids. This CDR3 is CASSLEEGLAGGEQYF. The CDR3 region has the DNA TGTGCCAGCAGCTTAGAGGAAGGGCTAGCGGGAGGTGAGCAGTACTTC.

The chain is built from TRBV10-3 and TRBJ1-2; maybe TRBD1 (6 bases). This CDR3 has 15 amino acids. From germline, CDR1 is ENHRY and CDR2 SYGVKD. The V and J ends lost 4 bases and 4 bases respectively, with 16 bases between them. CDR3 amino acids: CAISARTGLAYGYTF. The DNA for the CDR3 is TGTGCCATCAGTGCCCGTACAGGGTTAGCCTATGGCTACACCTTC.